The 24 T cell receptor beta chains presented below share a single source sample, sequenced in a study of CXCR3-negative and CXCR3-positive naive CD8 T cells. 5' RACE that incorporated UMI labels was used to prepare the TRB cDNA libraries. TCRdb reprocessed the 5' RACE reads, keeping one entry per CDR3 protein, no DNA. Reported are around 26,000 distinct CDR3 sequences; the ten largest clones contain about 2.8%. The sample was naive CXCR3- CD8+ T cells from blood. Sample subset: CD45RO-CCR7+CD27+CD95- naive CD8+ T cells lacking CXCR3 (TNR3-). These receptors were taken from a human donor in good health. Some clones in this sample may be carry-over from other donors' samples.

The chain carries TRBV18 and TRBJ1-5. From germline, CDR1 is KGHSH and CDR2 LQKENI. The CDR3 has 14 residues. CDR3 sequence reads: CASSPGDSNQPQHF.

The chain has TRBV5-1 and TRBJ2-3. Germline CDR1 reads SGHRS; CDR2 reads YFSETQ. This CDR3 contains 14 residues. The CDR3 spells CASSLGIVRDTQYF.

V and J are TRBV29-1 and TRBJ2-7; the TCRdb call, TRBD1, lacks DNA for checking. Germline assignment: CDR1 SQVTM and CDR2 ANQGSEA. The CDR3 contains 11 residues. This CDR3 is CSVGTGHEQYF.

The chain recombines TRBV9 with TRBJ2-4; no DNA is available, so the TRBD1 call from TCRdb remains unchecked. This CDR3 is 21 amino acids long. CDR1 SGDLS and CDR2 YYNGEE come from the germline V gene. CDR3 loop: CASSNPIFNSGGLGTKNIQYF.

The rearrangement uses TRBV28 and TRBJ2-7; the TCRdb call, TRBD1, lacks DNA for checking. This CDR3 has 16 amino acids. Germline lookup yields CDR1 MDHEN and CDR2 SYDVKM. The CDR3 loop reads CASSPPITGAGDEQYF. Combining the CDR3 with reference TRBV28 and TRBJ2-7 gives the whole variable domain DVKVTQSSRYLVKRTGEKVFLECVQDMDHENMFWYRQDPGLGLRLIYFSYDVKMKEKGDIPEGYSVSREKKERFSLILESASTNQTSMYLCASSPPITGAGDEQYFGPGTRLTVT.

The chain combines TRBV29-1 with TRBJ2-2; TCRdb outputs TRBD2, but without DNA this stays unchecked. The CDR3 runs to 16 residues. The V gene's germline CDR1 is SQVTM and CDR2 ANQGSEA. Here the CDR3 reads CSVVDTSGSNTGELFF.

This chain uses TRBV29-1 with TRBJ2-7; checking the TCRdb D call of TRBD2 is not possible without DNA. The germline V gene has CDR1 SQVTM and CDR2 ANQGSEA. The CDR3 is made up of 12 amino acids. Here the CDR3 reads CSVLEETYEQYF.

CDR3 in amino acids: CASSHSKTGGLFYEQYF. V is TRBV7-9 and J is TRBJ2-7; the TCRdb D gene call, TRBD1, has no DNA to confirm it. The CDR3 consists of 17 residues. In germline, CDR1 is SEHNR, CDR2 FQNEAQ (reference sequence). Full variable domain (remainder filled in from reference TRBV7-9 and TRBJ2-7): DTGVSQNPRHKITKRGQNVTFRCDPISEHNRLYWYRQTLGQGPEFLTYFQNEAQLEKSRLLSDRFSAERPKGSFSTLEIQRTEQGDSAMYLCASSHSKTGGLFYEQYFGPGTRLTVT.

V and J are TRBV29-1 and TRBJ2-7; as DNA is missing, the TRBD1 call by TCRdb cannot be tested. Germline V CDR1 and CDR2: SQVTM, ANQGSEA. The CDR3 is 12 amino acids. The CDR3 here is CSVGDGSYEQYF.

The rearrangement links TRBV12-3 or TRBV12-4 to TRBJ2-2. This CDR3 contains 12 residues. The CDR3 loop reads CASSQLPGELFF.

The chain recombines TRBV10-1 with TRBJ2-5; TCRdb designates TRBD2, a call that cannot be tested without DNA. Germline V gene lookup returns CDR1 WNHNN and CDR2 SYGVQD (reference sequence). The CDR3 has 14 amino acids. CDR3 region: CASSESGLAETQYF.

The J gene is TRBJ2-5, the V gene TRBV5-6; TCRdb reports TRBD1, a call that lacks DNA to check it against. Looked up from germline, CDR1 is SGHDT and CDR2 is YYEEEE. The CDR3 contains 15 residues. The CDR3 sequence: CASSLVRGGQETQYF.

This chain joins TRBV13 and TRBJ2-5; TCRdb designates TRBD1, a call that cannot be tested without DNA. CDR3 length: 14 residues. From germline, CDR1 is PRHDT and CDR2 FYEKMQ (reference sequence). The chain's CDR3 is CASSSPGGVETQYF.

J is TRBJ2-1 and V is TRBV28; TCRdb lists TRBD1, though no DNA is available to test this call. CDR1 and CDR2 (germline): MDHEN, SYDVKM. The CDR3 covers 15 residues. Here the CDR3 reads CASSPFVGGGNEQFF.

The rearrangement links TRBV7-9 to TRBJ2-3; TCRdb's D call of TRBD1 is untestable without DNA. The CDR3 loop spans 14 amino acids. Looked up from germline, CDR1 is SEHNR and CDR2 is FQNEAQ (reference sequence). CDR3: CASSPGVSTDTQYF.

The chain uses TRBV7-6 and TRBJ1-5. Germline CDR1 SGHVS, CDR2 FNYEAQ. The CDR3 contains 13 residues. The CDR3 here is CASSFEDNQPQHF.

CDR3: CASSHRAEAFF. The chain links TRBV23-1 to TRBJ1-1; the D gene TCRdb calls, TRBD1, cannot be checked with no DNA. TRBV23-1 is filed as an ORF, its function uncertain. This CDR3 has 11 residues.

CDR3: CASSTDPGHLNTEAFF. This sequence joins TRBV9 and TRBJ1-1; no DNA is available, so the TRBD1 call from TCRdb remains unchecked. CDR1 is SGDLS, CDR2 YYNGEE, per germline. The CDR3 consists of 16 residues.

The gene calls are TRBV7-2 and TRBJ2-3; TCRdb's D gene call, TRBD2, goes unchecked for lack of DNA. This CDR3 spans 16 amino acids. CDR1 and CDR2 from the germline V gene are SGHTA and FQGNSA. CDR3 residues: CASSLLAGGETDTQYF.

The chain has TRBV5-1 and TRBJ2-1; TCRdb returns TRBD2, unconfirmable since there is no DNA. The germline gives CDR1 SGHRS, CDR2 YFSETQ. This CDR3 region has 17 residues. The CDR3 region is CASSDGLAGVWGNEQFF.

The chain carries TRBV4-3 and TRBJ1-6; no DNA is available, so the TRBD1 call from TCRdb remains unchecked. CDR1 and CDR2 from the germline V gene are LGHNA and YSLEER. There are 15 residues in the CDR3. This CDR3 is CASSQTGTGNSPLHF.

This chain links TRBV12-3 or TRBV12-4 with TRBJ2-2; as DNA is missing, the TRBD1 call by TCRdb cannot be tested. The CDR3 is made up of 16 amino acids. CDR3 sequence: CASSFGAGASPGELFF.

The V gene is TRBV7-9, the J gene TRBJ2-1; the D call from TCRdb, TRBD1, cannot be confirmed without DNA. The CDR3 runs 11 residues. Germline lookup yields CDR1 SEHNR and CDR2 FQNEAQ (reference sequence). The CDR3 protein is CASSLNREQFF. The complete variable domain, with remaining parts taken from reference TRBV7-9 and TRBJ2-1, reads DTGVSQNPRHKITKRGQNVTFRCDPISEHNRLYWYRQTLGQGPEFLTYFQNEAQLEKSRLLSDRFSAERPKGSFSTLEIQRTEQGDSAMYLCASSLNREQFFGPGTRLTVL.

The rearrangement uses TRBV29-1 and TRBJ2-7; checking the TCRdb D call of TRBD2 is not possible without DNA. CDR1 is SQVTM and CDR2 is ANQGSEA in the germline V gene. The CDR3 runs 13 residues. The CDR3 loop is CSVETSVSYEQYF.